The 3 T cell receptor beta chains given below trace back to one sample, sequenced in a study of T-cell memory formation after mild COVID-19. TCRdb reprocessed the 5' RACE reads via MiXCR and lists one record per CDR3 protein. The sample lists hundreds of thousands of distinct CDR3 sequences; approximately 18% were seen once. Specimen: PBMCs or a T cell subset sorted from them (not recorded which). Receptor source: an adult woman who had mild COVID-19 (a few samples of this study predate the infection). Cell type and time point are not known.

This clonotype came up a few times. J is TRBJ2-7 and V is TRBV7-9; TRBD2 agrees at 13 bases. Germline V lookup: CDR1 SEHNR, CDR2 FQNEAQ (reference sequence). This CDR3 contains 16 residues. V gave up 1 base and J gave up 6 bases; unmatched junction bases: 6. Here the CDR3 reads CASSLGGGLAGSEQYF. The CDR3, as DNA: TGTGCCAGCAGCTTAGGAGGGGGACTAGCGGGATCCGAGCAGTACTTC.

CDR3 in DNA: TGTGCCATCAGGGGGTCGACTAGTCGCCATGAGCAGTTCTTC. Residues: CAIRGSTSRHEQFF. The chain carries TRBV10-3 and TRBJ2-1, with a weak D call TRBD2 (6 bases). Germline V gene sequence: CDR1 ENHRY, CDR2 SYGVKD. V was cut by 6 bases and J by 8 bases, with 17 bases left in between. This CDR3 comprises 14 residues.

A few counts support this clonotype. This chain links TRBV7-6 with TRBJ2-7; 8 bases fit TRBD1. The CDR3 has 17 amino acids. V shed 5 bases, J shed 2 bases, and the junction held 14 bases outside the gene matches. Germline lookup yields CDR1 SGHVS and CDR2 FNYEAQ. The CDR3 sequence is CASSIGTTGQVAYEQYF. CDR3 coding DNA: TGTGCCAGCAGCATCGGAACTACGGGACAGGTAGCCTACGAGCAGTACTTC. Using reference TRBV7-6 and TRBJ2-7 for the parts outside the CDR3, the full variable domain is GAGVSQSPRYKVTKRGQDVALRCDPISGHVSLYWYRQALGQGPEFLTYFNYEAQQDKSGLPNDRFSAERPEGSISTLTIQRTEQRDSAMYRCASSIGTTGQVAYEQYFGPGTRLTVT.